The clone carrying this T cell receptor (beta chain) was seen at least ten times. Its antigen is unknown. Via MiXCR, TCRdb re-called the reads, giving one row per CDR3 protein. Here the sample spans 50,000 or so distinct CDR3 sequences, about 20% being singletons. Between the trimmed V and J ends, which lost 0 bases and 0 bases, there was a span of 3 bases. This CDR3 is 13 amino acids long. Germline V gene sequence: CDR1 SEHNR, CDR2 FQNEAQ (reference sequence). This entry belongs to a study of T cell repertoires in cytomegalovirus infection. In the study overall: Based on public TCR beta signatures, there were indications of CMV infection and of a matching HLA type.

The origin of this receptor is a human donor in good health (CMV status not recorded). Some clones in this sample may be carry-over from other donors' samples. The sequenced material came from PBMCs, sequenced either directly or after in vitro stimulation (not recorded which). This chain connects TRBV7-9 to TRBJ2-7; D uncertain. In DNA form, the CDR3 reads TGTGCCAGCAGCTTAGCGGGCTCCTACGAGCAGTACTTC. Its protein product is CASSLAGSYEQYF.